This TCR beta chain was obtained from a study of blood T cell repertoires in COVID-19. Across the whole study: The United States, Italy and Spain provided the acute and convalescent COVID-19 samples. Sample material is recorded as cDNA or gDNA derived from T cells, B-cell-depleted T cells, or PBMCs.

Per the authors' pipeline: Estimates of nucleated cell counts were drawn from the amplification of reference gene primers. The protocol was immunoSEQ multiplex PCR, while the TCRdb copy is restricted to in-frame clones and leaves out a portion. D and trimming come from the DNA, and the V and J calls and clone size come from that table. Among 150,000 to 250,000 clones, more than 75% were seen once, and the ten largest hold less than 7%. Sequencing was done on a sample of peripheral blood. This receptor was obtained from a middle-aged woman with COVID-19, enrolled during active disease.

The CDR3 reads CASRGGHGSQETQYF. CDR3 coding DNA: TGTGCCAGCAGGGGAGGTCACGGGAGTCAAGAGACCCAGTACTTC. V is TRBV5-6 and J is TRBJ2-5; possibly TRBD2 for D (6 bases). Between the trimmed V and J ends, which lost 5 bases and 2 bases, there was a span of 16 bases. This CDR3 is built from 15 residues. Germline assignment: CDR1 SGHDT and CDR2 YYEEEE.